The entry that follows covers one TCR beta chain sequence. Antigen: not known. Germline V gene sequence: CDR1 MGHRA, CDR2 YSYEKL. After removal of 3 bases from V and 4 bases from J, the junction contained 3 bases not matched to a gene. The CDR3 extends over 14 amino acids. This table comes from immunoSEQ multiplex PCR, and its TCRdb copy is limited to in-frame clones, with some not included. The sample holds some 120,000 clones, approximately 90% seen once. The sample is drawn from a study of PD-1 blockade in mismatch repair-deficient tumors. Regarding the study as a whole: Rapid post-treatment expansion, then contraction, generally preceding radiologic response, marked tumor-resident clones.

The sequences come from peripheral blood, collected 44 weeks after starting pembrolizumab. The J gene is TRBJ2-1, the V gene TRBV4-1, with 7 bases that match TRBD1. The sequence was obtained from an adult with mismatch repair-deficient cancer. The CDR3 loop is CASSQGQWYNEQFF. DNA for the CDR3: TGCGCCAGCAGCCAGGGACAGTGGTACAATGAGCAGTTCTTC.